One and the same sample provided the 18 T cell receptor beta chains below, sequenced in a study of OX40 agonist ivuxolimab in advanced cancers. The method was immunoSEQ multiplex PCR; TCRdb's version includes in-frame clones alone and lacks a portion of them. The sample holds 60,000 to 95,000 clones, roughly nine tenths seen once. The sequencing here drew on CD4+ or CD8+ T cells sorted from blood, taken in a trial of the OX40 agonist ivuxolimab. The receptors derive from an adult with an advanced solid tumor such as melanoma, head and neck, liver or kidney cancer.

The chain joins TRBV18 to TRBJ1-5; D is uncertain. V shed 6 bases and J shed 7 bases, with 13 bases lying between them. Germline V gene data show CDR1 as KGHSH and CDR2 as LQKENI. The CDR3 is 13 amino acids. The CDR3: CASSSLGGQPQHF. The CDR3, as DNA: TGTGCCAGCTCCTCACTGGGCGGGCAGCCCCAGCATTTT.

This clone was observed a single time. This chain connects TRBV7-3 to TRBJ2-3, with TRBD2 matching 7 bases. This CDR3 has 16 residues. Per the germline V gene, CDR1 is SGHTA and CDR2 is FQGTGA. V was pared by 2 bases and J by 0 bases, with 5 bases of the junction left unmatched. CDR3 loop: CASSLSGGLSTDTQYF. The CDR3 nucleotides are TGTGCCAGCAGCTTATCGGGGGGACTTAGCACAGATACGCAGTATTTT. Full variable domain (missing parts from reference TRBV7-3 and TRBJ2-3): GAGVSQTPSNKVTEKGKYVELRCDPISGHTALYWYRQSLGQGPEFLIYFQGTGAADDSGLPNDRFFAVRPEGSVSTLKIQRTERGDSAVYLCASSLSGGLSTDTQYFGPGTRLTVL.

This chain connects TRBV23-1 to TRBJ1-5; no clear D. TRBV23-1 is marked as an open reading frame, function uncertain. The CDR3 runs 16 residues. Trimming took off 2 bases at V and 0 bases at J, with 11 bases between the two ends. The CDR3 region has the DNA TGCGCCAGCAGTCAAAGACGGTTCTATAGCAATCAGCCCCAGCATTTT. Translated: CASSQRRFYSNQPQHF.

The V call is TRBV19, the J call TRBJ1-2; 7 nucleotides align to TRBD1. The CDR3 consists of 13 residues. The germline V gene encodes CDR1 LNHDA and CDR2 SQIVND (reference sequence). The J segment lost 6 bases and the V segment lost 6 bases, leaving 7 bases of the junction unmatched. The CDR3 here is CASSQQGSHGYTF. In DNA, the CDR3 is TGTGCCAGTAGCCAACAGGGGTCCCATGGCTACACCTTC.

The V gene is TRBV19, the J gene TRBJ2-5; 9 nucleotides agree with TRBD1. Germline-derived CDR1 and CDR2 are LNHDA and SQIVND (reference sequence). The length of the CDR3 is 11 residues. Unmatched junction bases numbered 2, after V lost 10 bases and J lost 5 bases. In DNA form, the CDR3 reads TGTGCCACCACAGGGGGCGAGACCCAGTACTTC. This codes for CATTGGETQYF.

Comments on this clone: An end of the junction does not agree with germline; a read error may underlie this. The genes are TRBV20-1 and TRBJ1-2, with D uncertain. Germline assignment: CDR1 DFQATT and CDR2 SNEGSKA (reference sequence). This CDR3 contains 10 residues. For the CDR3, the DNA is TGCAGTGCTAGTACAGCGGTTAACGCCTTC. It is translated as CSASTAVNAF.

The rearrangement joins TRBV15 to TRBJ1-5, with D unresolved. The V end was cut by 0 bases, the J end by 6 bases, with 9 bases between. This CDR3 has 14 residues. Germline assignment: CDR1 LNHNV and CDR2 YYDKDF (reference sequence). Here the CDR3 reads CATSRETGIQPQHF. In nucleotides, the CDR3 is TGTGCCACCAGCAGAGAAACGGGAATTCAGCCCCAGCATTTT. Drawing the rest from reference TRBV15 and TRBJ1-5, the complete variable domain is DAMVIQNPRYQVTQFGKPVTLSCSQTLNHNVMYWYQQKSSQAPKLLFHYYDKDFNNEADTPDNFQSRRPNTSFCFLDIRSPGLGDTAMYLCATSRETGIQPQHFGDGTRLSIL.

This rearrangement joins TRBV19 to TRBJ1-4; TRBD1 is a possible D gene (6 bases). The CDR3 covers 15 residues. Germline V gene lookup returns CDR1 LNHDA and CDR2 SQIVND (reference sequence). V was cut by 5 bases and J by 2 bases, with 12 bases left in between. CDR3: CASSGTGLTNEKLFF. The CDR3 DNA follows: TGTGCCAGTAGTGGAACAGGGCTCACTAATGAAAAACTGTTTTTT. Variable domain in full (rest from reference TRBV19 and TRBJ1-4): DGGITQSPKYLFRKEGQNVTLSCEQNLNHDAMYWYRQDPGQGLRLIYYSQIVNDFQKGDIAEGYSVSREKKESFPLTVTSAQKNPTAFYLCASSGTGLTNEKLFFGSGTQLSVL.

The CDR3 nucleotides are TGTGCCAGCTCCCTGCTAGCCGTCGGGGTGACTGAAGCTTTCTTT. Translating it yields CASSLLAVGVTEAFF. The gene calls are TRBV18 and TRBJ1-1; D uncertain. Trimming shortened V by 6 bases and J by 5 bases, and 19 bases separated the two germline ends. CDR3 length: 15 residues. Germline V CDR1 and CDR2: KGHSH, LQKENI.

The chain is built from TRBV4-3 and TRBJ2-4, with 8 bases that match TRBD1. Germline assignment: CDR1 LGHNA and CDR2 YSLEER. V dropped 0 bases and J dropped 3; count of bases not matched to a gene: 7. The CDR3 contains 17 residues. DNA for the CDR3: TGCGCCAGCAGCCAAGATCTGGCTGGGACAGGCAAAAACATTCAGTACTTC. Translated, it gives CASSQDLAGTGKNIQYF.

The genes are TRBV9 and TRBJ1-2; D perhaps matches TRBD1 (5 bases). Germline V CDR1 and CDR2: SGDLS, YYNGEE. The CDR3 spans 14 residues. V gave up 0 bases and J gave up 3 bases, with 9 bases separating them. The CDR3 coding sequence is TGTGCCAGCAGCGTAGGCCAGGGCGACTATGGCTACACCTTC. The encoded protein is CASSVGQGDYGYTF.

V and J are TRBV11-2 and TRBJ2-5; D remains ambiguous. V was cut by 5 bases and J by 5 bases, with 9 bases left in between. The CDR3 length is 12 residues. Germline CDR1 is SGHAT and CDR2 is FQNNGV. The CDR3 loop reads CASSESRETQYF. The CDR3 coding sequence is TGTGCCAGCAGCGAAAGCCGGGAGACCCAGTACTTC.

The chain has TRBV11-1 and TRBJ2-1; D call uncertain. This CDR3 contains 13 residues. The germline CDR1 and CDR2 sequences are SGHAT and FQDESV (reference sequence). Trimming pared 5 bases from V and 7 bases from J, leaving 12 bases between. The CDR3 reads CASSPPGGNEQFF. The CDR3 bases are TGTGCCAGCAGCCCTCCCGGTGGAAATGAGCAGTTCTTC.

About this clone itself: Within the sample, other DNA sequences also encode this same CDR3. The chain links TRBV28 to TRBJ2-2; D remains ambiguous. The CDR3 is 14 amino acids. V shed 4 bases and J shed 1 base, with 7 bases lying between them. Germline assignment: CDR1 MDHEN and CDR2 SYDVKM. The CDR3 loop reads CASSSGGNTGELFF. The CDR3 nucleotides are TGTGCCAGCAGTTCCGGCGGGAACACCGGGGAGCTGTTTTTT.

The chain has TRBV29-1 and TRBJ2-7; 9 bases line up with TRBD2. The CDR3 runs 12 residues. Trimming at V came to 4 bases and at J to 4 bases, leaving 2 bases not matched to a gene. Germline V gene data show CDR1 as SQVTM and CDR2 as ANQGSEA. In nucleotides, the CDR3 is TGCAGCGTTGTTAGCGGGAGTTACGAGCAGTACTTC. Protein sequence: CSVVSGSYEQYF.

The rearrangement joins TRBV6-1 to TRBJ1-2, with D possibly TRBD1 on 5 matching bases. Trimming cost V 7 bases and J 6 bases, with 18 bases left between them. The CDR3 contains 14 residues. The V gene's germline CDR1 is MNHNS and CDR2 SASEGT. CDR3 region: CASTPPQGVHGYTF. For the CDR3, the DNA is TGTGCCAGCACCCCGCCGCAGGGAGTCCATGGCTACACCTTC.

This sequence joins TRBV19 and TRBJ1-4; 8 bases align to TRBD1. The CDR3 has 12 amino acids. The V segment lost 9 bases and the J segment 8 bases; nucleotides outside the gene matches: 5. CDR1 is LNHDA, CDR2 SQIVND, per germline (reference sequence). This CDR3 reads CASRRGREKLFF. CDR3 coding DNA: TGTGCCAGCCGCAGGGGGCGGGAAAAACTGTTTTTT.

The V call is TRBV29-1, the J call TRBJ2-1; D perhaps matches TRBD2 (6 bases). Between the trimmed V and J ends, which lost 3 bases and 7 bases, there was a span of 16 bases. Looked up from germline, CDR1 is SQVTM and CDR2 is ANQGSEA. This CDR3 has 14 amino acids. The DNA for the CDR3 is TGCAGCGTTGAGCCCCTGGAGGGGAGGAATGAGCAGTTCTTC. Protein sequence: CSVEPLEGRNEQFF.